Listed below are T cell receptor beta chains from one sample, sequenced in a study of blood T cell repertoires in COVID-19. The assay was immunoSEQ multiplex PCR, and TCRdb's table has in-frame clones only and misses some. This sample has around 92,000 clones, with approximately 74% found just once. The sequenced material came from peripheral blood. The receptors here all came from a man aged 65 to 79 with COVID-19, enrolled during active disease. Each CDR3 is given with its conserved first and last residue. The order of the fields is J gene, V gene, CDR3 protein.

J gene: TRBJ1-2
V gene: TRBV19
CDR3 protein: CASTLAVRNYGYTF

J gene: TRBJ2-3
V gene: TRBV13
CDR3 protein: CASSSAAGGWDTQYF

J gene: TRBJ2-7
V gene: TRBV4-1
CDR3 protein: CASSLTSGTYEQYF

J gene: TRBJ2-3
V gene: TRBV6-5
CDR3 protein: CASSYTRGRTDTQYF

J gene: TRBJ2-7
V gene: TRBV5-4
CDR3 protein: CASSLQGPYEQYF

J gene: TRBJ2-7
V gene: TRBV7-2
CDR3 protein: CASSVGISYEQYF

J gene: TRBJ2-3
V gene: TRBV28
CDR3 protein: CASSFTVNRDTQYF

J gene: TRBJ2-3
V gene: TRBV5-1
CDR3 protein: CASSLGTSADTQYF

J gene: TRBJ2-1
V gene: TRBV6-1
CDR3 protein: CASSEIDRAHEQFF

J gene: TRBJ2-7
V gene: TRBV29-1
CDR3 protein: CSVERPTGFPEGLYEQYF

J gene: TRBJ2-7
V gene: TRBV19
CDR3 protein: CASSIAGSEVYEQYF

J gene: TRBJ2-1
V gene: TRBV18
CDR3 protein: CASSPRQGSNEQFF

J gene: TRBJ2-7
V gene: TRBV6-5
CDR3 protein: CASSRDRSSYEQYF

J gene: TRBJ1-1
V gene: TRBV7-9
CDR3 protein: CASSSVWRKVTEAFF

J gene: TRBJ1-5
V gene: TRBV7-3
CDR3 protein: CASSVTGGAQPQHF

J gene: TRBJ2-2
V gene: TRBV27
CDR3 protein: CASRRPLTSGGELFF

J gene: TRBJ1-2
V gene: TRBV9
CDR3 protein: CASRTANYGYTF

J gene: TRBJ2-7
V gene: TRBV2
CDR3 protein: CASTGRTGGSYEQYF

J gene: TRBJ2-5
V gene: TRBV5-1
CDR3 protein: CASSLRGAVEETQYF

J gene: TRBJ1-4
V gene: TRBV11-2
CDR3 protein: CASTPGSTNEKLFF

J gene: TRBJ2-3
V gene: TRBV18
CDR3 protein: CASSPFGSDTQYF

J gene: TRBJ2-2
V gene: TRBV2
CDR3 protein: CASRLAGGGTGELFF

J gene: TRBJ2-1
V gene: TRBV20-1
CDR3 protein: CSASSSGGPDNEQFF

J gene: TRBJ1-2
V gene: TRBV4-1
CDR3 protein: CASSRPGSLGGYTF

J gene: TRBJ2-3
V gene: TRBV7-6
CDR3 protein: CASSLAPWTSGRTGDTQYF

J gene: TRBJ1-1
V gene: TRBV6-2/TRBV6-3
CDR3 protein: CASSGAGQTEAFF

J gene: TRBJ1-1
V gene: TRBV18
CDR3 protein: CASSLLNQRGIEAFF

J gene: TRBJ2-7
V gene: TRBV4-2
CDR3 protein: CASSQDWSGSYEQYF

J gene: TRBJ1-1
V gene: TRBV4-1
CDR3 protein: CASSLESQLDTEAFF

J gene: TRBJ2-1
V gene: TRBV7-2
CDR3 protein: CASTRRAGVSYNEQFF

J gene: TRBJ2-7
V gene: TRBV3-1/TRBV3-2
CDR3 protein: CASSPDTSTRYYEQYF

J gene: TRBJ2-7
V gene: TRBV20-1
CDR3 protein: CSARREYEQYF

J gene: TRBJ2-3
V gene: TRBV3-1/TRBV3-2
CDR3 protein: CASSKREFRTDTQYF

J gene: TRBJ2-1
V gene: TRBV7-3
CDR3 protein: CASSSSGVERIF

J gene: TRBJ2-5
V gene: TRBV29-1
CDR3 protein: CSVDRGTQETQYF

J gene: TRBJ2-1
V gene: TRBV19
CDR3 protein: CASSIIGGRLAGTYNEQFF

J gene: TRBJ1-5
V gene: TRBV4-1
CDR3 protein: CASSQVGGGGNQPQHF

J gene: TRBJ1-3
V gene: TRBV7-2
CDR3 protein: CASSSGQTGNTIYF

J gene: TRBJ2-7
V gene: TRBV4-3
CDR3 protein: CASSQNRGLNEQYF

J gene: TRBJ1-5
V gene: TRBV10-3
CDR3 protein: CAISEYSGANQPQHF

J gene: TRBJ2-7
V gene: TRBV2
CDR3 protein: CASRTGAYEQYF

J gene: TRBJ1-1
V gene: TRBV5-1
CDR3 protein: CASIDGAGVYTEAFF

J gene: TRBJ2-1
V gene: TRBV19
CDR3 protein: CASGLRSGRDEQFF

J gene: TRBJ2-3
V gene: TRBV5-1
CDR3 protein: CASSAGTSRTDTQYF

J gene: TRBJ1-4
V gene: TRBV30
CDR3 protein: CAWSLAATNEKLFF

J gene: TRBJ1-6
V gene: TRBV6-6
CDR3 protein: CASTPGQVSPLHF

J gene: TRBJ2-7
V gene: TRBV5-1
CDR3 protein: CASSLRTGANSYEQYF

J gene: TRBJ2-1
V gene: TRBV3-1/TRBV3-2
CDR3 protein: CASSLAGMKFF

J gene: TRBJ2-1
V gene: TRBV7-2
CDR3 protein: CASSQINSGILKREQFF

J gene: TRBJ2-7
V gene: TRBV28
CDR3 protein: CASSTDRLIAYEQYF

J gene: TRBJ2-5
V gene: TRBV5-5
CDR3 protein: CASSITRTGNQETQYF

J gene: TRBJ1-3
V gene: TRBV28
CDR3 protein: CASNKASSGNTIYF

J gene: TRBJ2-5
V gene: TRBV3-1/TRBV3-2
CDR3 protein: CASSQRTGVETQYF